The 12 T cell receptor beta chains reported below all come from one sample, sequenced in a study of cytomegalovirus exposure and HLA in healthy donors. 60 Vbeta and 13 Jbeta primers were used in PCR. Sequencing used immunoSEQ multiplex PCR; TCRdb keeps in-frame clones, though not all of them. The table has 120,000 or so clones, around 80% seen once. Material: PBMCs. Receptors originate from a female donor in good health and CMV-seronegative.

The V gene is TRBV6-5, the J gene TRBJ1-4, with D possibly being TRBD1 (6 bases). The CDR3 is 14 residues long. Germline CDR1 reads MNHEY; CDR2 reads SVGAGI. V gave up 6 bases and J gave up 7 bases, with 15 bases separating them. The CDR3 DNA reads TGTGCCAGCAGCAGAAACAGGGTAGTTGAAAAACTGTTTTTT. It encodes CASSRNRVVEKLFF.

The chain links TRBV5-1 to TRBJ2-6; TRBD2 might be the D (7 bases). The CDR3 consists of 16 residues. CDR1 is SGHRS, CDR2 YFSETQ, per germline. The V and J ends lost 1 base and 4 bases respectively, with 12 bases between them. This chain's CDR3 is CASSLRGARGANVLTF. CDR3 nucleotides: TGCGCCAGCAGCTTGCGGGGGGCGCGGGGGGCCAACGTCCTGACTTTC.

The CDR3 loop is CASERGQDNQPQHF. CDR3 DNA: TGTGCCAGCGAGAGGGGACAGGACAATCAGCCCCAGCATTTT. The chain couples TRBV2 to TRBJ1-5, with 8 bases lining up with TRBD1. Trimming at V came to 8 bases and at J to 3 bases, leaving 6 bases not matched to a gene. This CDR3 region has 14 residues. In germline, CDR1 is SNHLY, CDR2 FYNNEI.

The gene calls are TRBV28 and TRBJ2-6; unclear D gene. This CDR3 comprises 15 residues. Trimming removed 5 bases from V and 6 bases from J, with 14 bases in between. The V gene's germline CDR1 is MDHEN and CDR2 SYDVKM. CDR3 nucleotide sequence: TGTGCCAGCAGTCTCTCACCGGGTCTGGCCAACGTCCTGACTTTC. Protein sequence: CASSLSPGLANVLTF.

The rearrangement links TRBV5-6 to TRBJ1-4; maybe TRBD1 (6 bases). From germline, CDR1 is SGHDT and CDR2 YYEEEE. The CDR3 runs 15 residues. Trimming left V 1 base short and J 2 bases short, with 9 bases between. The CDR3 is CASSLRRGTNEKLFF. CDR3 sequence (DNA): TGTGCCAGCAGCTTGCGCAGGGGCACTAATGAAAAACTGTTTTTT. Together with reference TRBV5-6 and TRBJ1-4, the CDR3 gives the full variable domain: DAGVTQSPTHLIKTRGQQVTLRCSPKSGHDTVSWYQQALGQGPQFIFQYYEEEERQRGNFPDRFSGHQFPNYSSELNVNALLLGDSALYLCASSLRRGTNEKLFFGSGTQLSVL.

The CDR3 here is CASSERGQPFNYGYTF. DNA for the CDR3: TGTGCCAGCAGTGAAAGAGGACAGCCTTTTAACTATGGCTACACCTTC. The chain recombines TRBV6-1 with TRBJ1-2, with TRBD1 as a possible D gene (6 bases). The germline gives CDR1 MNHNS, CDR2 SASEGT. The ends were cut back, 2 bases at V and 1 base at J, with 14 bases in the middle. The CDR3 totals 16 residues.

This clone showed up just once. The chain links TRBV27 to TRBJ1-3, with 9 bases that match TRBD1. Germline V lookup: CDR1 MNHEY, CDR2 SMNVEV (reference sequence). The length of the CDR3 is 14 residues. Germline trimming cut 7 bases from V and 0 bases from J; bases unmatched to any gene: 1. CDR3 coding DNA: TGTGCCAGCAAGACAGGGGGCTCTGGAAACACCATATATTTT. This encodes CASKTGGSGNTIYF.

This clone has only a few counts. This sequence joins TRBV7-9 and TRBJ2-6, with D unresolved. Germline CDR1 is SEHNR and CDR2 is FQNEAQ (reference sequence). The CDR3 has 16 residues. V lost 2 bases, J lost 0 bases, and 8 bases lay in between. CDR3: CASSLLLSSGANVLTF. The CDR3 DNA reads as TGTGCCAGCAGCTTACTCTTATCCTCTGGGGCCAACGTCCTGACTTTC.

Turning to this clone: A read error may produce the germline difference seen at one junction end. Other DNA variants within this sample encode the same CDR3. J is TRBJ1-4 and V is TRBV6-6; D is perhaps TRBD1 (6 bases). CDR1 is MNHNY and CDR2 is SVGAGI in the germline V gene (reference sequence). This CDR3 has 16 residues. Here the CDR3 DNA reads TGCGCCGCCCCGTTAACGGTCGGGACAACTCGTGAAAAACTGTTTTTT. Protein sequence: CAAPLTVGTTREKLFF.

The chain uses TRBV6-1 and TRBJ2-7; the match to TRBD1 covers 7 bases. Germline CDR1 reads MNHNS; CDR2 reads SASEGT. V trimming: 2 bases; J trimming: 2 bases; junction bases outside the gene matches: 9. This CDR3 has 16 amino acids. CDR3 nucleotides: TGTGCCAGCAGTGAAAACCCCGACAGGGTGCCCTACGAGCAGTACTTC. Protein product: CASSENPDRVPYEQYF.

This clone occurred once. In DNA, the CDR3 is TGTGCCAGTAGTACTCAACGGGGAGATACGCAGTATTTT. It codes for CASSTQRGDTQYF. The chain is built from TRBV19 and TRBJ2-3, with a possible D match to TRBD2 (5 bases). V lost 4 bases, J lost 5 bases, and 10 bases lay in between. The germline gives CDR1 LNHDA, CDR2 SQIVND (reference sequence). This CDR3 has 13 residues.

CDR3 coding DNA: TGTGCCAGCAGCGTAGCCTCAGCTCCGGGACAAAGGAACACTGAAGCTTTCTTT. It yields the protein CASSVASAPGQRNTEAFF. The rearrangement links TRBV9 to TRBJ1-1; tentatively, D is TRBD1 (6 bases). The V and J ends lost 0 bases and 1 base respectively, with 19 bases between them. The CDR3 consists of 18 residues. Germline V gene data show CDR1 as SGDLS and CDR2 as YYNGEE.